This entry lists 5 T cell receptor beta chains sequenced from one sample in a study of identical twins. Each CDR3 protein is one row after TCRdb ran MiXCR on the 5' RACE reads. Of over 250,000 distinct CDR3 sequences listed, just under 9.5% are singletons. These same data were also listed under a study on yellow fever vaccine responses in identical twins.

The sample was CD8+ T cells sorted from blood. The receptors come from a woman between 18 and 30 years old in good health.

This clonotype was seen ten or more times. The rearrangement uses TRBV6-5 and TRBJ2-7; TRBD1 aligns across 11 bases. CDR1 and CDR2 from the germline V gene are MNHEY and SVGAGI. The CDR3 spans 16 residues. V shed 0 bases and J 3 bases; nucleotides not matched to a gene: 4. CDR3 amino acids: CASSYSDGTGGYEQYF. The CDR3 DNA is TGTGCCAGCAGTTACTCGGACGGGACAGGGGGCTACGAGCAGTACTTC.

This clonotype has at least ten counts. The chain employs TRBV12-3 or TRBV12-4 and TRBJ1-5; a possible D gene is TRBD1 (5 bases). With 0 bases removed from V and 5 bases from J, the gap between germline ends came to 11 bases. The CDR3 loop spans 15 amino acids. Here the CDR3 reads CASSLAEGDYQPQHF. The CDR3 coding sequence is TGTGCCAGCAGTTTAGCAGAAGGGGATTATCAGCCCCAGCATTTT.

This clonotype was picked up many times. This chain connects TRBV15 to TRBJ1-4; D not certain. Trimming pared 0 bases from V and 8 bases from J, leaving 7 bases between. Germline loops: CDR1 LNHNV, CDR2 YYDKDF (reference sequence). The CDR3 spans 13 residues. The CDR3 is CATSREGWEKLFF. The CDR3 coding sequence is TGTGCCACCAGCAGAGAAGGTTGGGAAAAACTGTTTTTT.

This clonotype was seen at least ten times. The CDR3, as DNA: TGTGCCAGCTCCGACCCAGGGACAGACTCCTACGAGCAGTACTTC. Its protein is CASSDPGTDSYEQYF. This rearrangement joins TRBV6-4 to TRBJ2-7; TRBD1 aligns across 7 bases. The CDR3 is 15 residues long. V was pared by 8 bases and J by 0 bases, with 10 bases of the junction left unmatched. The germline CDR1 and CDR2 sequences are MRHNA and SNTAGT.

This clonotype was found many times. The CDR3 loop reads CASSLGTETYF. As DNA, the CDR3 is TGTGCCAGCAGCTTGGGGACGGAGACGTACTTC. This chain connects TRBV7-9 to TRBJ2-7, with D possibly called TRBD1 or TRBD2 (5 bases each). Trimming shortened V by 3 bases and J by 12 bases, and 12 bases separated the two germline ends. The V gene's germline CDR1 is SEHNR and CDR2 FQNEAQ (reference sequence). The CDR3 spans 11 residues.